Sequencing of this TCR beta chain was carried out in a study of blood T cell repertoires in COVID-19. Sequencing was performed with immunoSEQ multiplex PCR; in TCRdb, only in-frame clones are kept and a portion is missing. This sample has 400,000 or so clones, with approximately 92% found just once. Per germline, CDR1 MNHEY and CDR2 SVGAGI. The CDR3 length is 15 residues. V gave up 4 bases and J gave up 6 bases; unmatched junction bases: 6. All recovered Cohort 3 donors got two negative PCRs, got clearance, or saw symptom resolution. Sequenced input: PBMCs or T cells enriched from blood (not recorded which). The clonotype comes from a young man who had recovered from COVID-19. The V call is TRBV6-5, the J call TRBJ2-7; TRBD2 matches at 13 bases. In DNA, the CDR3 is TGTGCCAGCAGTTCCACTAGCGGGAGGGCCCCCGAGCAGTACTTC. Translated: CASSSTSGRAPEQYF.